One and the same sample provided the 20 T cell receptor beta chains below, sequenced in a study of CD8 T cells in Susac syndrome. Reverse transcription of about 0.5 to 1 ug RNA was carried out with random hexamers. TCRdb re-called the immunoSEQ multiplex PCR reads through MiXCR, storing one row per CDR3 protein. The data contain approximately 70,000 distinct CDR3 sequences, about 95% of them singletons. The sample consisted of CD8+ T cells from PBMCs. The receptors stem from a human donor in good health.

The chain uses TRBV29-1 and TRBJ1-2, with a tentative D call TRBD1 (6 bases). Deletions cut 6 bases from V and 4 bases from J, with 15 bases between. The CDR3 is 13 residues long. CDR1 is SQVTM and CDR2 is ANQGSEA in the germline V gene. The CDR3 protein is CSVHAGGAYGYTF. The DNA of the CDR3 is TGCAGCGTCCACGCGGGGGGGGCCTATGGCTACACCTTC.

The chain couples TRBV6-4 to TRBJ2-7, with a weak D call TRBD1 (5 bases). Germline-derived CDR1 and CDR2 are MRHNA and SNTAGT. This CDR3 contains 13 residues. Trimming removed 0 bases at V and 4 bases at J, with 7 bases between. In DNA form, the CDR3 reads TGTGCCAGCAGTGACTCCAGGGTTTACGAGCAGTACGTC. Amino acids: CASSDSRVYEQYV.

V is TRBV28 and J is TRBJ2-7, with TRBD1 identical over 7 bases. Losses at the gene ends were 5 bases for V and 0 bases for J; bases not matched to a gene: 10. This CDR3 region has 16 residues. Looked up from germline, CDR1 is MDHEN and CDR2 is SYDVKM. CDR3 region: CASSPLPGQSSYEQYV. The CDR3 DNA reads TGTGCCAGCAGTCCCCTCCCGGGACAGAGCTCCTACGAGCAGTACGTC.

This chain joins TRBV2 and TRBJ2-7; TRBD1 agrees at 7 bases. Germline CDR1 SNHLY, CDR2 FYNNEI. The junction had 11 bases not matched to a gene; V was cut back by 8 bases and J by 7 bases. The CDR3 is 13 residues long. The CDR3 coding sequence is TGTGCCAGCCGGGACAGCTTAGCCCTTGAGCAGTACTTC. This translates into CASRDSLALEQYF.

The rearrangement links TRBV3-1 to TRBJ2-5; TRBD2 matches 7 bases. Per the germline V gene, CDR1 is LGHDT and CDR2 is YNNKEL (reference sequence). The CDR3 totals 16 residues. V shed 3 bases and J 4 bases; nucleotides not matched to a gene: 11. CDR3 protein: CASSHIWGQRGETQYF. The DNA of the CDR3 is TGTGCCAGCAGCCATATATGGGGCCAGCGGGGAGAGACCCAGTACTTC.

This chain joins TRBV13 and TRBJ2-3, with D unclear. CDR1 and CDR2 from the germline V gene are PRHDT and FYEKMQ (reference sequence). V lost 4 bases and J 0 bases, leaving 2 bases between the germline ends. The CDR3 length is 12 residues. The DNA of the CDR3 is TGTGCCAGCAGCTCTAGCACAGATACGCAGTATTTT. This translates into CASSSSTDTQYF.

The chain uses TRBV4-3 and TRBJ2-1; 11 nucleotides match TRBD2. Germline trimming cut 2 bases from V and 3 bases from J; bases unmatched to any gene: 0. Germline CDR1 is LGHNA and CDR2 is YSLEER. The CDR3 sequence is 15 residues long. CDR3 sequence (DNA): TGCGCCAGCAGCCAACTAGCGGGGGGCTACAATGAGCAGTTCTTC. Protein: CASSQLAGGYNEQFF.

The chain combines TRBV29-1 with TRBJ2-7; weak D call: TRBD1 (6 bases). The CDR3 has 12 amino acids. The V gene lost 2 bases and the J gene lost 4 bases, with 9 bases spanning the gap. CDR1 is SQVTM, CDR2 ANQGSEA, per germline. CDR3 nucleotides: TGCAGCGTTGAAATGGGGGCATACGAGCAGTACTTC. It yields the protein CSVEMGAYEQYF.

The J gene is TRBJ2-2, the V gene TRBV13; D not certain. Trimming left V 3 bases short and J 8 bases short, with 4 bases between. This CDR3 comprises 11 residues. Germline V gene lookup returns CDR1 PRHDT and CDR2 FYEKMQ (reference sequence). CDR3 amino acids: CASSFHGELFF. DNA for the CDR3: TGTGCCAGCAGCTTTCATGGGGAGCTGTTTTTT.

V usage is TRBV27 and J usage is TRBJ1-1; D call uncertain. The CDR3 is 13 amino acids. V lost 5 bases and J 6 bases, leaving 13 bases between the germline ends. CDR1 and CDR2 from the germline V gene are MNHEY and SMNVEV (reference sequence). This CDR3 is CASSPIGAAEAFF. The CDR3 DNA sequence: TGTGCCAGCAGTCCTATAGGCGCGGCTGAAGCTTTCTTT.

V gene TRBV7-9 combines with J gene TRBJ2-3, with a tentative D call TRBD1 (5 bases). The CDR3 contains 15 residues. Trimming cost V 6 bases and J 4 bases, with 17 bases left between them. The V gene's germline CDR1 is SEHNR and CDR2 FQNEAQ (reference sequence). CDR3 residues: CASRQTALAADTQYF. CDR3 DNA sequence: TGTGCCAGCAGACAGACAGCTCTCGCGGCAGATACGCAGTATTTT.

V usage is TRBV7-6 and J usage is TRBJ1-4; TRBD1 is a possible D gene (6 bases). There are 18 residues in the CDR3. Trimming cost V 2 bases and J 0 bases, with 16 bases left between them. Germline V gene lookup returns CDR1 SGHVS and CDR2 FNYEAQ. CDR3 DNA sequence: TGTGCCAGCAGCTTAAATCGGGCGGGGGCTGCAACTAATGAAAAACTGTTTTTT. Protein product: CASSLNRAGAATNEKLFF.

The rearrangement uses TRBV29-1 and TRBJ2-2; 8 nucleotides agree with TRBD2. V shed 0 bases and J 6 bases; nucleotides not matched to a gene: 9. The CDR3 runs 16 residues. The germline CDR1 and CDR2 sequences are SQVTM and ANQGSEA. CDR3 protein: CSVEDRRRRGAGELFF. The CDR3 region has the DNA TGCAGCGTTGAAGATCGTCGGCGGCGGGGGGCCGGGGAGCTGTTTTTT.

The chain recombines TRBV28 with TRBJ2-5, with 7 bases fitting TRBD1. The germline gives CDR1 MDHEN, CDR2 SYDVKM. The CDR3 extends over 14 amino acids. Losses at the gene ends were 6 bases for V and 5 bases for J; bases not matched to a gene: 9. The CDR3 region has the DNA TGTGCCAGCAGCTCGACAGGGTGGCGGGAGACCCAGTACTTC. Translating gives CASSSTGWRETQYF.

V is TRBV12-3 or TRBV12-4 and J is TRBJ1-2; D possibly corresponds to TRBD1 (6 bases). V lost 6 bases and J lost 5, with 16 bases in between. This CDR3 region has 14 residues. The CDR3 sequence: CASSPADREYGYTF. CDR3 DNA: TGTGCCAGCAGCCCGGCGGACAGAGAATATGGCTACACCTTC.

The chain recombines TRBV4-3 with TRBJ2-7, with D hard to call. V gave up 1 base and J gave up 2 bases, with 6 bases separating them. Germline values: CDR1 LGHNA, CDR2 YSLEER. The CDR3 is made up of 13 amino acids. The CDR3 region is CASSQAEPYEQYV. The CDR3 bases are TGCGCCAGCAGCCAAGCAGAACCCTACGAGCAGTACGTC.

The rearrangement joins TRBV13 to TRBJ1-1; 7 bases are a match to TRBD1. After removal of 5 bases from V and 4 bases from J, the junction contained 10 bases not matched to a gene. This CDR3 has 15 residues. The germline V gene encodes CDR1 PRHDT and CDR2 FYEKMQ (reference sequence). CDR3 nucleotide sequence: TGTGCCAGCAGCCCTCCGGGGGCAGGGGGCACTGAAGCTTTCTTT. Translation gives CASSPPGAGGTEAFF. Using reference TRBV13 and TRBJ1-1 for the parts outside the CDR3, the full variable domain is AAGVIQSPRHLIKEKRETATLKCYPIPRHDTVYWYQQGPGQDPQFLISFYEKMQSDKGSIPDRFSAQQFSDYHSELNMSSLELGDSALYFCASSPPGAGGTEAFFGQGTRLTVV.

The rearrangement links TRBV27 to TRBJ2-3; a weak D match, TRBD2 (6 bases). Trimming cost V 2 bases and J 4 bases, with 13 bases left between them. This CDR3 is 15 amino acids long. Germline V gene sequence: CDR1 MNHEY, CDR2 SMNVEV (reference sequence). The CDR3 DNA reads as TGTGCCAGCAGTTTAGACCAAGGGAGGCCAGATACGCAGTATTTT. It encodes CASSLDQGRPDTQYF.

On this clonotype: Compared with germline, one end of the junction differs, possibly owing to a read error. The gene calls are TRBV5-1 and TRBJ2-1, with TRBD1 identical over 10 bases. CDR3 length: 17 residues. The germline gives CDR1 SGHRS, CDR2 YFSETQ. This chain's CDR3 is CASRLGPGTGAPGEQFF. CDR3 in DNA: TGCGCCAGCAGGTTGGGTCCCGGGACAGGGGCTCCCGGTGAGCAGTTCTTC. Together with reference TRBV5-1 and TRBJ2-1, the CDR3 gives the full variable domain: KAGVTQTPRYLIKTRGQQVTLSCSPISGHRSVSWYQQTPGQGLQFLFEYFSETQRNKGNFPGRFSGRQFSNSRSEMNVSTLELGDSALYLCASRLGPGTGAPGEQFFGPGTRLTVL.

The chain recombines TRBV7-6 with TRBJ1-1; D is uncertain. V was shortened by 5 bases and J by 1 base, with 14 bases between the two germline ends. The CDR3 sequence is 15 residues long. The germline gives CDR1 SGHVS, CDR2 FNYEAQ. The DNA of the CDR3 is TGTGCCAGCAGCCCGTCAACGACGGGGAACACTGAAGCTTTCTTT. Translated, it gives CASSPSTTGNTEAFF.